These 30 T cell receptor beta chains originate from one sample sequenced in a study of blood T cell repertoires in COVID-19. Method: immunoSEQ multiplex PCR; TCRdb's copy keeps in-frame clones and lacks some. The profile shows approximately 110,000 clones, approximately 89% of them singletons. Sequenced material: peripheral blood. These receptors were taken from an elderly woman with COVID-19, enrolled during active disease.

The chain couples TRBV5-1 to TRBJ2-7; D is uncertain. CDR3 length: 14 residues. The germline gives CDR1 SGHRS, CDR2 YFSETQ. V lost 2 bases, J lost 0 bases, and 9 bases lay in between. CDR3 residues: CASSLDSSSYEQYF. The CDR3 DNA follows: TGCGCCAGCAGCTTAGACTCCTCCTCCTACGAGCAGTACTTC.

The chain carries TRBV10-3 and TRBJ2-1; 9 positions match TRBD2. CDR1 is ENHRY and CDR2 is SYGVKD in the germline V gene. V lost 3 bases and J lost 4; bases outside the gene matches: 7. This CDR3 is 16 amino acids long. The CDR3 DNA follows: TGTGCCATCAGTGATTTTATGGCGGGAGGGTACAATGAGCAGTTCTTC. As protein: CAISDFMAGGYNEQFF.

The chain joins TRBV3-1 (or the pseudogene TRBV3-2) to TRBJ2-3, with 8 bases identical to TRBD1. CDR3 length: 14 residues. V lost 4 bases and J lost 3; bases outside the gene matches: 3. CDR1 is LGHDT and CDR2 is YNNKEL in the germline V gene (reference sequence). The CDR3 region is CASSPGQGTDTQYF. The CDR3 bases are TGTGCCAGCAGCCCCGGACAGGGTACAGATACGCAGTATTTT.

The rearrangement uses TRBV3-1 (or the pseudogene TRBV3-2) and TRBJ2-1; TRBD2 matches at 13 bases. The CDR3 has 15 residues. Germline V gives CDR1 LGHDT, CDR2 YNNKEL (reference sequence). V lost 4 bases to trimming and J lost 7 bases; unmatched junction nucleotides: 4. The CDR3 loop is CASSPTSGGGNEQFF. Here the CDR3 DNA reads TGTGCCAGCAGCCCAACTAGCGGGGGGGGGAATGAGCAGTTCTTC.

The V and J genes are TRBV5-1 and TRBJ2-3; TRBD2 aligns across 9 bases. This CDR3 comprises 15 residues. From germline, CDR1 is SGHRS and CDR2 YFSETQ. J gave up 4 bases and V 0 bases, and 3 bases lay outside the gene matches. The DNA of the CDR3 is TGCGCCAGCAGCTTGGTTAGCGGGAGTTCAGATACGCAGTATTTT. As protein: CASSLVSGSSDTQYF. Using reference TRBV5-1 and TRBJ2-3 for the parts outside the CDR3, the full variable domain is KAGVTQTPRYLIKTRGQQVTLSCSPISGHRSVSWYQQTPGQGLQFLFEYFSETQRNKGNFPGRFSGRQFSNSRSEMNVSTLELGDSALYLCASSLVSGSSDTQYFGPGTRLTVL.

The genes are TRBV6-5 and TRBJ1-1; no firm D call. CDR3 length: 14 amino acids. Trimming left V 4 bases short and J 0 bases short, with 9 bases between. Germline V gives CDR1 MNHEY, CDR2 SVGAGI. The CDR3 sequence is CASSLYTVNTEAFF. CDR3 nucleotide sequence: TGTGCCAGCAGTTTATACACCGTGAACACTGAAGCTTTCTTT.

This clone showed up just once. This chain joins TRBV18 and TRBJ2-3; D not certain. With 1 base removed from V and 4 bases from J, the gap between germline ends came to 9 bases. This CDR3 has 14 amino acids. CDR1 and CDR2 (germline): KGHSH, LQKENI. CDR3 protein: CASSPRSGPDTQYF. In nucleotides, the CDR3 is TGTGCCAGCTCACCACGGAGTGGTCCAGATACGCAGTATTTT.

This chain links TRBV7-2 with TRBJ1-2, with TRBD1 as a possible D gene (5 bases). The CDR3 is 13 residues long. Trimming left V 6 bases short and J 8 bases short, with 16 bases between. Germline V gene sequence: CDR1 SGHTA, CDR2 FQGNSA. The CDR3 sequence is CASRPMGRSGYTF. CDR3 nucleotides: TGTGCCAGCAGACCCATGGGGCGAAGCGGCTACACCTTC.

On this clone itself: An end of the junction differs from the germline gene, which may be a read error. The CDR3 region is CASSLGLAGNEQFF. CDR3 nucleotides: TGTGCTAGCAGCTTAGGTCTAGCGGGAAACGAGCAGTTCTTC. The rearrangement links TRBV7-7 to TRBJ2-1; 9 bases are a match to TRBD2. CDR3 length: 14 residues. The germline V gene encodes CDR1 SSHAT and CDR2 FNYEAQ (reference sequence).

V usage is TRBV12-3 or TRBV12-4 and J usage is TRBJ1-6, with D tentatively TRBD1 (6 bases). Trimming left V 6 bases short and J 13 bases short, with 16 bases between. The CDR3 runs 13 residues. The CDR3 DNA reads as TGTGCCAGCAGGCAGGGGCCCTCGGGGCCCCTCCACTTT. This sequence encodes CASRQGPSGPLHF.

CDR3 in amino acids: CASSLAQDTQYF. The DNA for the CDR3 is TGTGCCAGCAGCTTAGCCCAGGATACGCAGTATTTT. V usage is TRBV7-6 and J usage is TRBJ2-3, with D unresolved. Germline V gene lookup returns CDR1 SGHVS and CDR2 FNYEAQ. V was cut by 0 bases and J by 6 bases, with 4 bases left in between. This CDR3 region has 12 residues. Based on the CDR3 plus reference TRBV7-6 and TRBJ2-3, the full variable domain is GAGVSQSPRYKVTKRGQDVALRCDPISGHVSLYWYRQALGQGPEFLTYFNYEAQQDKSGLPNDRFSAERPEGSISTLTIQRTEQRDSAMYRCASSLAQDTQYFGPGTRLTVL.

The V call is TRBV29-1, the J call TRBJ2-6; D ambiguous. Germline V gene data show CDR1 as SQVTM and CDR2 as ANQGSEA. Trimming stripped 4 bases from V and 0 bases from J, with 10 bases between. The CDR3 is 15 amino acids. CDR3 residues: CSVVVTSSGANVLTF. Here the CDR3 DNA reads TGCAGCGTTGTGGTCACAAGCTCTGGGGCCAACGTCCTGACTTTC. The complete variable domain, with remaining parts taken from reference TRBV29-1 and TRBJ2-6, reads SAVISQKPSRDICQRGTSLTIQCQVDSQVTMMFWYRQQPGQSLTLIATANQGSEATYESGFVIDKFPISRPNLTFSTLTVSNMSPEDSSIYLCSVVVTSSGANVLTFGAGSRLTVL.

The table lists this clone with a count of one. The rearrangement uses TRBV19 and TRBJ1-2; possibly TRBD1 for D (6 bases). The CDR3 consists of 13 residues. V lost 2 bases and J 7 bases, leaving 11 bases between the germline ends. Germline V CDR1 and CDR2: LNHDA, SQIVND (reference sequence). CDR3 bases: TGTGCCAGTAGTATAACAGGGAAAGTTGGCTACACCTTC. As protein: CASSITGKVGYTF. The full variable domain, completed using reference TRBV19 and TRBJ1-2, is DGGITQSPKYLFRKEGQNVTLSCEQNLNHDAMYWYRQDPGQGLRLIYYSQIVNDFQKGDIAEGYSVSREKKESFPLTVTSAQKNPTAFYLCASSITGKVGYTFGSGTRLTVV.

V usage is TRBV28 and J usage is TRBJ2-3, with 9 nucleotides matching TRBD1. The length of the CDR3 is 17 residues. Germline loops: CDR1 MDHEN, CDR2 SYDVKM. V shed 2 bases and J 2 bases; nucleotides not matched to a gene: 8. The CDR3 DNA reads TGTGCCAGCAGTTTAACCCGACAGGGGGTTTTCACAGATACGCAGTATTTT. Protein: CASSLTRQGVFTDTQYF.

Only one count was recorded for this clone. The chain's CDR3 is CASSLLGGGNNEQFF. The CDR3, as DNA: TGCGCCAGCAGCTTGCTGGGTGGGGGGAACAATGAGCAGTTCTTC. The chain links TRBV5-1 to TRBJ2-1, with D maybe TRBD2 (6 bases). Germline assignment: CDR1 SGHRS and CDR2 YFSETQ. The CDR3 consists of 15 residues. Between the trimmed V and J ends, which lost 1 base and 5 bases, there was a span of 13 bases.

The genes are TRBV3-1 (or the pseudogene TRBV3-2) and TRBJ2-5; D is possibly TRBD2 (7 bases). V lost 2 bases to trimming and J lost 4 bases, with 11 bases between them. CDR3 length: 14 residues. Per germline, CDR1 LGHDT and CDR2 YNNKEL (reference sequence). DNA of the CDR3: TGTGCCAGCAGCCAAAGGGGGGGCGGAGAGACCCAGTACTTC. This codes for CASSQRGGGETQYF.

The CDR3 region has the DNA TGTGCCAGCAGTCCCTCAGCAGGACTAGCAGTCATTAGTGAGCAGTTCTTC. This sequence encodes CASSPSAGLAVISEQFF. J is TRBJ2-1 and V is TRBV6-6; 8 bases line up with TRBD2. CDR1 is MNHNY and CDR2 is SVGAGI in the germline V gene (reference sequence). This CDR3 is built from 17 residues. V shed 5 bases, J shed 9 bases, and the junction held 18 bases outside the gene matches.

The rearrangement links TRBV2 to TRBJ1-5; D call uncertain. CDR3 size: 15 residues. CDR1 and CDR2 (germline): SNHLY, FYNNEI. V lost 6 bases, J lost 4 bases, and 16 bases lay in between. The CDR3 region has the DNA TGTGCCAGCAGGGAGCAATCCCTAGGTAATCAGCCCCAGCATTTT. This codes for CASREQSLGNQPQHF.

The genes are TRBV27 and TRBJ1-5, with D possibly matching TRBD1 (5 bases). The CDR3 spans 13 residues. Germline-derived CDR1 and CDR2 are MNHEY and SMNVEV (reference sequence). The germline V and J ends were trimmed by 3 bases and 7 bases, with 10 bases remaining between them. The CDR3 reads CASSFTQGQPQHF. Here the CDR3 DNA reads TGTGCCAGCAGTTTCACCCAGGGACAGCCCCAGCATTTT.

The chain links TRBV6-2 or TRBV6-3 to TRBJ1-2, with 8 positions matching TRBD1. V lost 2 bases to trimming and J lost 4 bases; unmatched junction nucleotides: 12. There are 17 residues in the CDR3. Germline CDR1 is MNHEY and CDR2 is SVGEGT. CDR3 sequence reads: CASSYDLPGQGAYGYTF. Written as DNA, the CDR3 is TGTGCCAGCAGTTACGATCTGCCAGGACAGGGAGCCTATGGCTACACCTTC.

The J gene is TRBJ1-6, the V gene TRBV9, with 10 bases identical to TRBD1. This CDR3 has 15 residues. Unmatched junction bases numbered 3, after V lost 0 bases and J lost 9 bases. Germline CDR1 and CDR2: SGDLS and YYNGEE. CDR3 protein: CASSVGQGAVSPLHF. The CDR3 nucleotides read TGTGCCAGCAGCGTAGGACAGGGGGCGGTTTCACCCCTCCACTTT.

CDR3 residues: CASSEYGGRGNEQFF. The CDR3 DNA reads TGTGCCAGCAGTGAATATGGCGGGAGGGGGAATGAGCAGTTCTTC. The chain uses TRBV25-1 and TRBJ2-1; the match to TRBD2 covers 9 bases. Unmatched junction bases numbered 4, after V lost 0 bases and J lost 7 bases. Germline V lookup: CDR1 MGHDK, CDR2 SYGVNS. This CDR3 region has 15 residues.

The rearrangement uses TRBV7-2 and TRBJ2-7, with 7 bases identical to TRBD2. Germline trimming cut 1 base from V and 3 bases from J; bases unmatched to any gene: 6. The CDR3 is 15 amino acids. From germline, CDR1 is SGHTA and CDR2 FQGNSA. CDR3: CASSLVGSGDYEQYF. The CDR3 nucleotides read TGTGCCAGCAGCTTAGTGGGGAGCGGGGACTACGAGCAGTACTTC.

DNA of the CDR3: TGTGCCAGCAGTTCGGGCAGGGCCAACTCTGGGGCCAACGTCCTGACTTTC. Amino acids: CASSSGRANSGANVLTF. The chain uses TRBV28 and TRBJ2-6; TRBD1 is a possible D gene (5 bases). Per the germline V gene, CDR1 is MDHEN and CDR2 is SYDVKM. The CDR3 is 17 amino acids. V was pared by 4 bases and J by 0 bases, with 13 bases between.

The genes are TRBV5-4 and TRBJ2-2, with TRBD2 matching over 8 bases. Unmatched junction bases numbered 7, after V lost 4 bases and J lost 5 bases. The CDR3 contains 15 residues. The germline gives CDR1 SGHNT, CDR2 YYREEE (reference sequence). The CDR3 loop is CASSPREGGTGELFF. The CDR3 DNA reads as TGTGCCAGCAGCCCCCGGGAGGGTGGGACCGGGGAGCTGTTTTTT.

In this sample, this clone turned up a few times. The chain recombines TRBV4-1 with TRBJ1-2; D may be TRBD1 (6 bases). This CDR3 contains 15 residues. From germline, CDR1 is MGHRA and CDR2 YSYEKL. Trimming took off 1 base at V and 4 bases at J, with 13 bases between the two ends. The CDR3 sequence is CASSQARTALYGYTF. For the CDR3, the DNA is TGCGCCAGCAGCCAAGCCAGGACAGCGCTCTATGGCTACACCTTC.

This clone was detected only a few times. This chain joins TRBV5-1 and TRBJ2-7; 7 nucleotides align to TRBD1. Germline V gives CDR1 SGHRS, CDR2 YFSETQ. Unmatched junction bases numbered 16, after V lost 4 bases and J lost 9 bases. This CDR3 is built from 15 residues. The CDR3 coding sequence is TGCGCCAGCAGCCCCGGGACAGATTCTTTTTTCGGGCAGTACTTC. It yields the protein CASSPGTDSFFGQYF.

The chain joins TRBV18 to TRBJ1-2; TRBD1 matches at 11 bases. V lost 3 bases to trimming and J lost 6 bases; unmatched junction nucleotides: 3. The CDR3 runs 14 residues. The V gene's germline CDR1 is KGHSH and CDR2 LQKENI. The CDR3: CASSPGQGANGYTF. The CDR3 DNA reads TGTGCCAGCTCACCCGGACAGGGGGCGAATGGCTACACCTTC.

The gene calls are TRBV28 and TRBJ2-1; 7 bases are a match to TRBD2. Per germline, CDR1 MDHEN and CDR2 SYDVKM. V shed 7 bases and J 0 bases; nucleotides not matched to a gene: 6. The CDR3 sequence is 15 residues long. The CDR3 DNA sequence: TGTGCCAGCACCTCGGGGGGTAACTCCTACAATGAGCAGTTCTTC. The encoded protein is CASTSGGNSYNEQFF.

This rearrangement joins TRBV6-5 to TRBJ2-7; 8 nucleotides agree with TRBD1. V dropped 7 bases and J dropped 5; count of bases not matched to a gene: 7. The germline CDR1 and CDR2 sequences are MNHEY and SVGAGI. This CDR3 contains 13 residues. CDR3 region: CASTRTGGDEQYF. DNA of the CDR3: TGTGCCAGCACCAGAACAGGGGGTGACGAGCAGTACTTC.